This TCR beta chain was found in a study of blood T cell repertoires in COVID-19. Study background: Spain, Italy and the United States supplied samples that represented acute and convalescent COVID-19. T cells, B-cell-depleted T cells, or PBMCs provided the cDNA or gDNA that served as material.

J was trimmed by 4 bases and V by 3 bases; bases with no gene match: 9. The CDR3 spans 15 residues. Germline lookup yields CDR1 SGHDT and CDR2 YYEEEE. In the authors' methods: Estimates of nucleated cell counts were drawn from the amplification of reference gene primers. Here immunoSEQ multiplex PCR was the method, and the copy in TCRdb shows in-frame clones only, minus some. That table gives V, J and clone size, and the DNA gave D and trimming. This table holds under 300,000 clones, about 85% found once. The sequence was obtained from a man aged 25-45 years who had recovered from COVID-19. The sequenced sample was peripheral blood. V gene TRBV5-6 combines with J gene TRBJ1-2; 7 positions agree with TRBD1. The CDR3 DNA reads as TGTGCCAGCAGCTCCGGGCAGGCAGGGGGCTATGGCTACACCTTC. Its translation: CASSSGQAGGYGYTF.